These 20 T cell receptor beta chains were all obtained from the same sample, sequenced in a study of OX40 agonist ivuxolimab in advanced cancers. Some clones are missing from TCRdb's copy, which holds only in-frame ones; the method was immunoSEQ multiplex PCR. The table records just over 70,000 clones, 84% of them present only once. The sample here was CD4+ or CD8+ T cells sorted from blood, taken in a trial of the OX40 agonist ivuxolimab. These receptors came from an adult with an advanced solid tumor such as melanoma, head and neck, liver or kidney cancer.

The rearrangement links TRBV10-3 to TRBJ2-3; a weak D match, TRBD2 (6 bases). This CDR3 has 15 residues. Germline V CDR1 and CDR2: ENHRY, SYGVKD. V gave up 4 bases and J gave up 5 bases, with 16 bases separating them. The CDR3 nucleotides read TGTGCCATCAGTGGTTATAGCGGTCTGGGAGATACGCAGTATTTT. As protein: CAISGYSGLGDTQYF.

The V gene is TRBV5-3, the J gene TRBJ2-2; D ambiguous. TRBV5-3 is identified as an open reading frame with a role that is uncertain. This CDR3 is built from 13 residues. Trimming left V 7 bases short and J 4 bases short, with 11 bases between. The CDR3: CARGRQATGELFF. CDR3 nucleotide sequence: TGTGCCAGAGGAAGGCAGGCCACCGGGGAGCTGTTTTTT.

The chain couples TRBV18 to TRBJ2-3; no reliable D call. CDR3 size: 11 residues. V was pared by 3 bases and J by 4 bases, with 2 bases between. Germline CDR1 is KGHSH and CDR2 is LQKENI. The CDR3 region is CASSPADTQYF. In DNA form, the CDR3 reads TGTGCCAGCTCACCGGCAGATACGCAGTATTTT.

The J gene is TRBJ2-1, the V gene TRBV10-2; D possibly corresponds to TRBD2 (6 bases). Germline V lookup: CDR1 WSHSY, CDR2 SAAADI. V lost 8 bases and J lost 10, with 12 bases in between. This CDR3 has 11 amino acids. CDR3 in amino acids: CASRGYGEQFF. CDR3 nucleotides: TGCGCCAGCCGGGGGTACGGAGAGCAGTTCTTC.

J is TRBJ2-1 and V is TRBV14; 7 bases align to TRBD1. J gave up 1 base and V 4 bases, and 7 bases lay outside the gene matches. The CDR3 sequence is 16 residues long. In germline, CDR1 is SGHDN, CDR2 FVKESK. CDR3 region: CASSPGQLVSYNEQFF. CDR3 sequence (DNA): TGTGCCAGCAGCCCGGGACAGTTGGTTTCCTACAATGAGCAGTTCTTC.

The rearrangement links TRBV29-1 to TRBJ2-7, with no clear D. This CDR3 is 14 amino acids long. Between the trimmed V and J ends, which lost 5 bases and 1 base, there was a span of 15 bases. Germline assignment: CDR1 SQVTM and CDR2 ANQGSEA. The CDR3 DNA reads TGCAGCGTTCTAAGGAGAGGAGCGTCCTACGAGCAGTACTTC. Protein product: CSVLRRGASYEQYF.

This clone was detected once. J is TRBJ1-4 and V is TRBV19; no reliable D call. The V and J ends lost 7 bases and 0 bases respectively, with 6 bases between them. Germline CDR1 reads LNHDA; CDR2 reads SQIVND (reference sequence). The CDR3 runs to 13 residues. The CDR3 DNA sequence: TGTGCCAGTAAAAGGGCAACTAATGAAAAACTGTTTTTT. This encodes CASKRATNEKLFF.

This chain connects TRBV15 to TRBJ1-5; 9 nucleotides line up with TRBD1. Germline assignment: CDR1 LNHNV and CDR2 YYDKDF (reference sequence). The CDR3 is 15 amino acids. Trimming at V came to 1 base and at J to 7 bases, leaving 5 bases not matched to a gene. CDR3 protein: CATSRGTGGDQPQHF. CDR3 nucleotides: TGTGCCACCAGCAGAGGAACAGGGGGCGACCAGCCCCAGCATTTT.

This clone appeared a few times. V usage is TRBV28 and J usage is TRBJ2-5; tentatively, D is TRBD1 or TRBD2 (5 bases each). The J call may be wrong; the DNA end is better matched by TRBJ2-7. Germline V CDR1 and CDR2: MDHEN, SYDVKM. CDR3 length equals 13 residues. The CDR3 sequence is CASRRGSTYEQYF. CDR3 sequence (DNA): TGTGCCAGCAGGAGGGGTTCAACGTACGAGCAGTACTTC.

The chain combines TRBV5-4 with TRBJ1-5; D is undetermined. Trimming pared 2 bases from V and 5 bases from J, leaving 8 bases between. CDR3 size: 13 residues. CDR1 is SGHNT and CDR2 is YYREEE in the germline V gene (reference sequence). The CDR3 is CASSFGWDQPQHF. Written as DNA, the CDR3 is TGTGCCAGCAGCTTCGGATGGGATCAGCCCCAGCATTTT.

J is TRBJ2-7 and V is TRBV4-2, with D perhaps matching TRBD1 (5 bases). The CDR3 is made up of 15 amino acids. From germline, CDR1 is LGHNA and CDR2 YNFKEQ. Trimming cost V 0 bases and J 3 bases, with 12 bases left between them. This CDR3 reads CASSQDPDSLYEQYF. In DNA form, the CDR3 reads TGTGCCAGCAGCCAAGATCCAGACAGCCTCTACGAGCAGTACTTC.

The chain uses TRBV6-5 and TRBJ1-2; 7 nucleotides match TRBD1. Per germline, CDR1 MNHEY and CDR2 SVGAGI. The CDR3 loop spans 14 amino acids. Unmatched junction bases numbered 8, after V lost 6 bases and J lost 4 bases. Written as DNA, the CDR3 is TGTGCCAGCAGACGGACAGGTGGTTCCTATGGCTACACCTTC. Protein: CASRRTGGSYGYTF.

The chain employs TRBV5-1 and TRBJ1-1, with 7 bases matching TRBD1. V shed 5 bases, J shed 3 bases, and the junction held 13 bases outside the gene matches. The germline V gene encodes CDR1 SGHRS and CDR2 YFSETQ. This CDR3 has 16 amino acids. The CDR3 here is CASRFRGGRGDTEAFF. For the CDR3, the DNA is TGCGCCAGCAGGTTCAGGGGGGGGCGTGGGGACACTGAAGCTTTCTTT.

The genes are TRBV6-5 and TRBJ1-4, with a weak D call TRBD1 (5 bases). Germline V gene data show CDR1 as MNHEY and CDR2 as SVGAGI. The CDR3 contains 15 residues. The V gene lost 0 bases and the J gene lost 5 bases, with 10 bases spanning the gap. The DNA of the CDR3 is TGTGCCAGCAGTTACTCCGGGACGAGAAATGAAAAACTGTTTTTT. Translation: CASSYSGTRNEKLFF.

The rearrangement joins TRBV7-2 to TRBJ1-1; D possibly corresponds to TRBD1 (5 bases). Trimming shortened V by 1 base and J by 5 bases, and 11 bases separated the two germline ends. Germline assignment: CDR1 SGHTA and CDR2 FQGNSA. The CDR3 length is 14 residues. The CDR3 nucleotides read TGTGCCAGCAGCTTAGGTTGGCGGGGGACTGAAGCTTTCTTT. Translating it yields CASSLGWRGTEAFF.

The V and J genes are TRBV6-9 and TRBJ2-7; D gene unclear. Germline values: CDR1 MNHGY, CDR2 SVAAGI. The CDR3 sequence is 9 residues long. Deletions cut 7 bases from V and 6 bases from J, with 4 bases between. CDR3 DNA sequence: TGTGCCAGCATCCTCGAGCAGTACTTC. As protein: CASILEQYF.

This clone was detected only a few times. The chain employs TRBV19 and TRBJ1-1; no reliable D call. The length of the CDR3 is 16 residues. V was pared by 5 bases and J by 1 base, with 17 bases between. CDR1 is LNHDA, CDR2 SQIVND, per germline (reference sequence). CDR3 sequence (DNA): TGTGCCAGTAGTGCGCCCGAACAGAGGACGAACACTGAAGCTTTCTTT. It encodes CASSAPEQRTNTEAFF.

The J gene is TRBJ2-6, the V gene TRBV11-2; no firm D call. The CDR3 covers 15 residues. Trimming shortened V by 1 base and J by 0 bases, and 4 bases separated the two germline ends. Germline CDR1 and CDR2: SGHAT and FQNNGV. CDR3 residues: CASSLGSSGANVLTF. For the CDR3, the DNA is TGTGCCAGCAGCTTAGGGTCCTCTGGGGCCAACGTCCTGACTTTC.

The gene calls are TRBV5-1 and TRBJ1-1; 9 bases fit TRBD1. CDR1 and CDR2 from the germline V gene are SGHRS and YFSETQ. The CDR3 loop spans 14 amino acids. J was trimmed by 4 bases and V by 4 bases; bases with no gene match: 5. CDR3 amino acids: CASSTQGAGTEAFF. The DNA of the CDR3 is TGCGCCAGCAGCACACAGGGGGCAGGCACTGAAGCTTTCTTT.

This clone was found a few times. V usage is TRBV6-5 and J usage is TRBJ2-2; TRBD1 is a possible D gene (5 bases). V was trimmed by 6 bases and J by 6 bases, leaving 17 bases between them. The CDR3 runs to 15 residues. Germline CDR1 is MNHEY and CDR2 is SVGAGI. CDR3 amino acids: CASSQKGSSPGELFF. CDR3 bases: TGTGCCAGCAGCCAAAAGGGGTCTTCCCCCGGGGAGCTGTTTTTT.